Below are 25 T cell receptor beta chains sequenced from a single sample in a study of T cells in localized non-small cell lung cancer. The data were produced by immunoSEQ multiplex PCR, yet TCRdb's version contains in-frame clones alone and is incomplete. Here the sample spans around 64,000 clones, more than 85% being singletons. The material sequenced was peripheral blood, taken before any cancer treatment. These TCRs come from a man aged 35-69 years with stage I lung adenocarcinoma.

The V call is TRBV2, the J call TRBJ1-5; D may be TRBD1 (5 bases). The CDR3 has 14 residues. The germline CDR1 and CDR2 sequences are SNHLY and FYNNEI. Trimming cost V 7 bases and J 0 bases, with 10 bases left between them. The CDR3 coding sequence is TGTGCCAGCAAAGGGGCCTCTAGCAATCAGCCCCAGCATTTT. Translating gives CASKGASSNQPQHF.

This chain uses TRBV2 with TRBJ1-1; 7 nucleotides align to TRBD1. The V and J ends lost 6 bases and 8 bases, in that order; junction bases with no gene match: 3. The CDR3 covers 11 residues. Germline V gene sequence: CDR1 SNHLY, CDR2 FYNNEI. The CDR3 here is CASSEDREAFF. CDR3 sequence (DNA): TGTGCCAGCAGCGAGGACAGGGAAGCTTTCTTT.

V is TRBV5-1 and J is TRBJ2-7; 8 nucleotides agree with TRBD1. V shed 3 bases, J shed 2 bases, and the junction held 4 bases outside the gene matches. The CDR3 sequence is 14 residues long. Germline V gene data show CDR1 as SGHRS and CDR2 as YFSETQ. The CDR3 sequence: CASSWGTGPYEQYF. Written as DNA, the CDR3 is TGCGCCAGCAGCTGGGGGACAGGTCCCTACGAGCAGTACTTC.

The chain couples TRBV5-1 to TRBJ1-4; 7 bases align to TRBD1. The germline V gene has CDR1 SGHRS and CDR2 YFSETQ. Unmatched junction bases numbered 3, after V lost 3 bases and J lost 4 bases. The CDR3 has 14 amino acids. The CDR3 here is CASSWTGLNEKLFF. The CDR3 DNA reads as TGCGCCAGCAGCTGGACAGGCCTTAATGAAAAACTGTTTTTT.

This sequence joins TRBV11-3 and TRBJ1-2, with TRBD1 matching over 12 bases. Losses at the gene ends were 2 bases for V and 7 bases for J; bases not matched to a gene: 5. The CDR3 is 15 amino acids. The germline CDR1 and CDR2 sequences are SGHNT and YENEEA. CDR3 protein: CASSLMGQGAAGYTF. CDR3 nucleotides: TGTGCCAGCAGCTTAATGGGACAGGGGGCGGCTGGCTACACCTTC.

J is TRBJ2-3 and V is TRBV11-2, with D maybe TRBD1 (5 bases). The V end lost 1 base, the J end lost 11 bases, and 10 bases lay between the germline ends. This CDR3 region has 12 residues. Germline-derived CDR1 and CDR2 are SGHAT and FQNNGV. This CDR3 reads CASSLGSGLQYF. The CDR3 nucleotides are TGTGCCAGCAGCTTAGGGTCAGGGTTGCAGTATTTT. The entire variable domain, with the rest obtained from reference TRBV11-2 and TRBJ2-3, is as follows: EAGVAQSPRYKIIEKRQSVAFWCNPISGHATLYWYQQILGQGPKLLIQFQNNGVVDDSQLPKDRFSAERLKGVDSTLKIQPAKLEDSAVYLCASSLGSGLQYFGPGTRLTVL.

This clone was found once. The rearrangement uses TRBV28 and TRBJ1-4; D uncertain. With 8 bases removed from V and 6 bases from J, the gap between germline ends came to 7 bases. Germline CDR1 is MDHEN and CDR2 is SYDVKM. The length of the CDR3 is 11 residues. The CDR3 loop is CASHADEKLFF. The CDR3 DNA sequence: TGTGCCAGCCACGCCGATGAAAAACTGTTTTTT.

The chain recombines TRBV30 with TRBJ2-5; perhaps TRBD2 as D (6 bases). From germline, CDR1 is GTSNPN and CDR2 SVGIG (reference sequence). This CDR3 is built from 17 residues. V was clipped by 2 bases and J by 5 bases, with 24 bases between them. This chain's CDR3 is CAWSLRWNAGWDETQYF. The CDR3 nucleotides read TGTGCCTGGAGTCTTAGGTGGAACGCGGGATGGGACGAGACCCAGTACTTC.

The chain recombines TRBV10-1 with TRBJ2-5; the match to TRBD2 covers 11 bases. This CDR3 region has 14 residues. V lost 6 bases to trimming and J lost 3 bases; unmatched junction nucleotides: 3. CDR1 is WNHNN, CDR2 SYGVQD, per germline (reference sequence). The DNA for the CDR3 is TGCGCCAGCAGGGCGGGACTAGCGGAAGAGACCCAGTACTTC. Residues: CASRAGLAEETQYF.

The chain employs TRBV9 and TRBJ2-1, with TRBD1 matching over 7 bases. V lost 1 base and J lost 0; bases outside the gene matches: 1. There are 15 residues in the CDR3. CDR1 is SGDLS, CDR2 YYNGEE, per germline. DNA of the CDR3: TGTGCCAGCAGCGTAAGGGACAGCTCCTACAATGAGCAGTTCTTC. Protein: CASSVRDSSYNEQFF.

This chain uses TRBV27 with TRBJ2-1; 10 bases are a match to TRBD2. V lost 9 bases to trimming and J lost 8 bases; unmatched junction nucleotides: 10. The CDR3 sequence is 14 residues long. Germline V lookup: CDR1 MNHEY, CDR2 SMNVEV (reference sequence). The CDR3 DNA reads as TGTGCCAGGAGAGCGGGAGGGCCTTTGTATGAGCAGTTCTTC. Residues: CARRAGGPLYEQFF.

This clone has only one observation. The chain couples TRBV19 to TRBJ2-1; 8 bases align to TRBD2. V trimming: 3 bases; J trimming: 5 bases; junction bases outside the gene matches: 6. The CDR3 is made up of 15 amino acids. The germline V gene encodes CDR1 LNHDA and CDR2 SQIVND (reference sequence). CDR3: CASSIPGRANNEQFF. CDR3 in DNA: TGTGCCAGTAGTATCCCCGGGAGGGCCAACAATGAGCAGTTCTTC.

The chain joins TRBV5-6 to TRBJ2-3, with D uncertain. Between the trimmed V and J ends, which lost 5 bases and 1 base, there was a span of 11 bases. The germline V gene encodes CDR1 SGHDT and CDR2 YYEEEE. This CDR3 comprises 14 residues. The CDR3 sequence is CASSPVARTDTQYF. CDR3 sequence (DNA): TGTGCCAGCAGTCCGGTCGCTCGCACAGATACGCAGTATTTT.

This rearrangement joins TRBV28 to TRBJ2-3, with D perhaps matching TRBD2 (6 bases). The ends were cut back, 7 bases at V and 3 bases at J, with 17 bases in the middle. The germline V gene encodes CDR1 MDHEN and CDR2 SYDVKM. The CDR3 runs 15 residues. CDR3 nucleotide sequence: TGTGCCAGCATACCCAGCGGGTCCAGGACAGATACGCAGTATTTT. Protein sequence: CASIPSGSRTDTQYF.

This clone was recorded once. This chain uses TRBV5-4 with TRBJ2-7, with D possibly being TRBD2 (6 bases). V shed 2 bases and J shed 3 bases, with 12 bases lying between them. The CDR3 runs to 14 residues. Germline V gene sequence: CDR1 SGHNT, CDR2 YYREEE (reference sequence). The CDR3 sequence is CASSFGASVYEQYF. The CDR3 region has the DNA TGTGCCAGCAGCTTTGGGGCTAGCGTCTACGAGCAGTACTTC.

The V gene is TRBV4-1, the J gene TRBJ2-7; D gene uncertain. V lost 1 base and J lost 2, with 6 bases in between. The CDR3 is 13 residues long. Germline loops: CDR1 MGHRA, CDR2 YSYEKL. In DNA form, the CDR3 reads TGCGCCAGCAGCCAAGTGGGGACCTACGAGCAGTACTTC. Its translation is CASSQVGTYEQYF.

CDR3 nucleotide sequence: TGTGCCAGCAGCCATCGGGCGGGTAGCTCCTACGAGCAGTACTTC. Translated: CASSHRAGSSYEQYF. The rearrangement uses TRBV4-2 and TRBJ2-7; D may be TRBD2 (5 bases). The ends were cut back, 3 bases at V and 0 bases at J, with 12 bases in the middle. Germline V lookup: CDR1 LGHNA, CDR2 YNFKEQ. This CDR3 has 15 residues.

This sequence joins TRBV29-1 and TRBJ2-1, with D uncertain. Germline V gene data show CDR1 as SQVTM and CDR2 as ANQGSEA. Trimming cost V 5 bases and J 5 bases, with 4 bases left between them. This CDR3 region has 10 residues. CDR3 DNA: TGCAGCGTTCGGGACAATGAGCAGTTCTTC. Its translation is CSVRDNEQFF.

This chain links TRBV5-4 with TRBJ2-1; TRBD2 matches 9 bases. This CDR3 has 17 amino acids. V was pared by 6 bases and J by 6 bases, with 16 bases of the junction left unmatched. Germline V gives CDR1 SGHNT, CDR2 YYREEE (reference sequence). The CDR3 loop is CASTSRGLAIAGNEQFF. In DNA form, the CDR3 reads TGTGCCAGCACCTCCAGGGGACTAGCTATCGCGGGCAATGAGCAGTTCTTC. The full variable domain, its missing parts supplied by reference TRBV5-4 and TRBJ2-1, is ETGVTQSPTHLIKTRGQQVTLRCSSQSGHNTVSWYQQALGQGPQFIFQYYREEENGRGNFPPRFSGLQFPNYSSELNVNALELDDSALYLCASTSRGLAIAGNEQFFGPGTRLTVL.

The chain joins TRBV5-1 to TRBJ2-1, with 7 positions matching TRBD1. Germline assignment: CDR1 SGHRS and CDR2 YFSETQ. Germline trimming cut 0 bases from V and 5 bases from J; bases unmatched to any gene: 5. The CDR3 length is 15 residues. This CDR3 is CASSLVGRGNNEQFF. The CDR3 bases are TGCGCCAGCAGCTTGGTCGGCAGGGGGAACAATGAGCAGTTCTTC.

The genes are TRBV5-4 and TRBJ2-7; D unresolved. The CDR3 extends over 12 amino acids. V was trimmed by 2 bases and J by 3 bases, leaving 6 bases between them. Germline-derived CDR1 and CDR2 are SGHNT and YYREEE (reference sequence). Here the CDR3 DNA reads TGTGCCAGCAGCTTCGGGTTCTACGAGCAGTACTTC. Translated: CASSFGFYEQYF.

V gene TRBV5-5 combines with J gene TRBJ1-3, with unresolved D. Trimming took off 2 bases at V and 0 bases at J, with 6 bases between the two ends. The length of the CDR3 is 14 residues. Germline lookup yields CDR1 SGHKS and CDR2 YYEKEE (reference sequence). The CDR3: CASSFGLSGNTIYF. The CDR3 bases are TGTGCCAGCAGCTTTGGCCTCTCTGGAAACACCATATATTTT. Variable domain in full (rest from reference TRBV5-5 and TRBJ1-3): DAGVTQSPTHLIKTRGQQVTLRCSPISGHKSVSWYQQVLGQGPQFIFQYYEKEERGRGNFPDRFSARQFPNYSSELNVNALLLGDSALYLCASSFGLSGNTIYFGEGSWLTVV.

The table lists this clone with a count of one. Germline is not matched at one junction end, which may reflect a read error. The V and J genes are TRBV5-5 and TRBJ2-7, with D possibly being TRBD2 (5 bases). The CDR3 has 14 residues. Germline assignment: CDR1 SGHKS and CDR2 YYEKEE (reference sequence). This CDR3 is CASSSLLAAPARGF. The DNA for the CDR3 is TGTGCCAGCAGCTCCCTTTTGGCCGCACCTGCCCGGGGATTC.

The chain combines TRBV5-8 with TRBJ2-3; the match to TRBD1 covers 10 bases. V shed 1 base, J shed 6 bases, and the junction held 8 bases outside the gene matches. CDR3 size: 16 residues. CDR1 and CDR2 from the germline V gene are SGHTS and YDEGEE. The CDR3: CASSLPWDRGRDTQYF. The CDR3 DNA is TGTGCCAGCAGCTTGCCTTGGGACAGGGGTCGTGATACGCAGTATTTT.

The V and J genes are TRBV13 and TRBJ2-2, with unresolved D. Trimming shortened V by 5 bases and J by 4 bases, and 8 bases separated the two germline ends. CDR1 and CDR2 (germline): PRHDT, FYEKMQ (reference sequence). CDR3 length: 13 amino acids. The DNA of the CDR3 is TGTGCCAGCAGCCCTAAGGGCACCGGGGAGCTGTTTTTT. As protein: CASSPKGTGELFF.